This T cell receptor beta chain is drawn from a study of T cells after yellow fever vaccination. Notes on the study in general: In post-booster samples, most primary-vaccination clones reappeared (about 97% CD4, roughly 90% CD8). A limited proportion of clonotypes was detected within both the CD4 and CD8 compartments. Peaking faster, on day 5 versus 15, the secondary response was nonetheless weaker.

This clonotype was detected only a few times. No antigen is known for it. The CDR3 sequence is 14 residues long. Trimming cost V 4 bases and J 4 bases, with 10 bases left between them. The germline V gene has CDR1 LGHDT and CDR2 YNNKEL (reference sequence). TCR cDNA, made by 5'RACE template switching, carried an added universal primer site and UMIs. One entry per CDR3 protein, called by TCRdb with MiXCR from the 5' RACE reads. This table holds some 670,000 distinct CDR3 sequences, 9% to 15% found once. This material consisted of PBMCs, taken on the day of the yellow fever booster vaccination. The TCR sequence derives from a man between 25 and 39 years old who received the YFV17D yellow fever vaccine. The chain carries TRBV3-1 and TRBJ2-2, with TRBD1 as a possible D gene (6 bases). The CDR3 loop reads CASSRQGLTGELFF. For the CDR3, the DNA is TGTGCCAGCAGCCGCCAGGGGCTCACCGGGGAGCTGTTTTTT.